This T cell receptor (beta chain) was recovered during a study of blood T cell repertoires in COVID-19. Measured with immunoSEQ multiplex PCR; TCRdb has only the in-frame clones, and not every one. This table has 450,000 to 500,000 clones, 75% to 90% appearing once. All recovered Cohort 3 donors got two negative PCRs, got clearance, or saw symptom resolution. This receptor was identified in a woman aged 18-29 years who had recovered from COVID-19. The sample comprised PBMCs or T cells enriched from blood (not recorded which).

The CDR3 loop is CASSFSTGESYGYTF. CDR3 nucleotide sequence: TGTGCCAGCAGCTTCTCGACAGGGGAGAGTTATGGCTACACCTTC. V gene TRBV7-6 combines with J gene TRBJ1-2, with 8 bases that match TRBD1. This CDR3 has 15 amino acids. Germline trimming cut 3 bases from V and 5 bases from J; bases unmatched to any gene: 8. CDR1 is SGHVS and CDR2 is FNYEAQ in the germline V gene. Variable domain in full (rest from reference TRBV7-6 and TRBJ1-2): GAGVSQSPRYKVTKRGQDVALRCDPISGHVSLYWYRQALGQGPEFLTYFNYEAQQDKSGLPNDRFSAERPEGSISTLTIQRTEQRDSAMYRCASSFSTGESYGYTFGSGTRLTVV.